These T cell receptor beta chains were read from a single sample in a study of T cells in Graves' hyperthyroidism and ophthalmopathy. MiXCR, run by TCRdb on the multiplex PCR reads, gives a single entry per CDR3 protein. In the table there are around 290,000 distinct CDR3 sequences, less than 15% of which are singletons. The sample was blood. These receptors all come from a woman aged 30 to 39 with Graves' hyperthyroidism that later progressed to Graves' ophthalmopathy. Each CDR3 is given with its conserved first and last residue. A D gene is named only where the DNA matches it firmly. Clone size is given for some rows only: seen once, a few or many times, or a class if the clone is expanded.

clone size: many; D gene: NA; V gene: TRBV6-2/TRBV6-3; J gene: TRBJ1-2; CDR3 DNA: TGTGCCAGCAGTTACTCCAGGGAAACTCTACCGACTAACTATGGCTACACCTTC; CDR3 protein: CASSYSRETLPTNYGYTF
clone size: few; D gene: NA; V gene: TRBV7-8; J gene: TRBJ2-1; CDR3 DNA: TGTGCCAGCACCCCCTCGGTCTACAATGAGCAGTTCTTC; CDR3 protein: CASTPSVYNEQFF
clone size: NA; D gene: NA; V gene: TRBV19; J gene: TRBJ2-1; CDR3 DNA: TGTGCCAGTACCCGGGACCAAACCTTAGGCTCCTACAATGAGCAGTTCTTC; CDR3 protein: CASTRDQTLGSYNEQFF
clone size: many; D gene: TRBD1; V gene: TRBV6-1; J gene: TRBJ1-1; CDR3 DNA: TGTGCCAGCAGCGACACAGGGGGCCGGAACACTGAAGCTTTCTTT; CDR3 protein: CASSDTGGRNTEAFF
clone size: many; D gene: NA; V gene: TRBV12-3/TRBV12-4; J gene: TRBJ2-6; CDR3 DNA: TGTGCCAGCAGTTTGGACCGCGCCCCTGGGGCCAACGTCCTGACTTTC; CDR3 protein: CASSLDRAPGANVLTF
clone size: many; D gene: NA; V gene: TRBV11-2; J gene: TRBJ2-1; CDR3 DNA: TGTGCCAGCAGCCTTGCGGGGTTCGGGCAGTTCTTC; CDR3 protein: CASSLAGFGQFF
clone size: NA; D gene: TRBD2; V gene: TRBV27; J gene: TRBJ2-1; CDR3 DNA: TGTGCCAGCAGTTTCGTTGGACTAGCGGGAGCTGGTGAGCAGTTCTTC; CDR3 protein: CASSFVGLAGAGEQFF
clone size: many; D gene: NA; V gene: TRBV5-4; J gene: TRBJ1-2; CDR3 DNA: TGTGCCAGCAGCCTCGGACAAGAATGGGGGGGCTACACCTTC; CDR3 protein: CASSLGQEWGGYTF
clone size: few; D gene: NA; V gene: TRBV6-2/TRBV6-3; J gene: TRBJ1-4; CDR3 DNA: TGTGCCAGCAGTTACTCGAGTGAAAAACTGTTTTTT; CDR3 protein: CASSYSSEKLFF
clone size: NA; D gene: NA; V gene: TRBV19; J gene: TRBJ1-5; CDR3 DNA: TGTGCCAGTAGTCCCCGTGGGGAAGACAATCAGCCCCAGCATTTT; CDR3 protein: CASSPRGEDNQPQHF
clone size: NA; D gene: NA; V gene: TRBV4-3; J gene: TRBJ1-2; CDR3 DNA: TGCGCCAGCAGCCAAGGCGCGACGGACCCAAGTGGCTACACCTTC; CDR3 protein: CASSQGATDPSGYTF
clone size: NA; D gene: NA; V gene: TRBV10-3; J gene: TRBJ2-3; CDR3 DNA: TGTGCCATCAGTCCGTTACAGGCAGATACGCAGTATTTT; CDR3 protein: CAISPLQADTQYF
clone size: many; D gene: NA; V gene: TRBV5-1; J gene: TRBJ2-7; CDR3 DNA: TGCGCCAGCACCGGTAGCTCCTACGAGCAGTACTTC; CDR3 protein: CASTGSSYEQYF
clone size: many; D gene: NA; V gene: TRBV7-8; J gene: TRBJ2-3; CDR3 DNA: TGTGCCAGCAGCCCGCGCGATACGCAGTATTTT; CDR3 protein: CASSPRDTQYF
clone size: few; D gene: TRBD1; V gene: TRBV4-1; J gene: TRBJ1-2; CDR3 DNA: TGCGCCAGCAGCTTGTCGGACAGGGGGAAATATGGCTACACCTTC; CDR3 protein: CASSLSDRGKYGYTF
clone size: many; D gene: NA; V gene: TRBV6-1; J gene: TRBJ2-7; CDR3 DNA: TGTGCCAGCTTTTCCACAGGGACCCACGAGCAGTACTTC; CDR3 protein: CASFSTGTHEQYF
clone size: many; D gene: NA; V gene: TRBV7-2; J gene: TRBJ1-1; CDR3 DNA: TGTGCCAGCAGTAAAGACCGAGACACTGAAGCTTTCTTT; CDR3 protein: CASSKDRDTEAFF
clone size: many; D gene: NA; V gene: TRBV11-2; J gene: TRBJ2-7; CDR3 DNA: TGTGCCAGCAGCTTTGGACAGACCCCGGGACTATCTTCCTACGAGCAGTACTTC; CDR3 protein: CASSFGQTPGLSSYEQYF
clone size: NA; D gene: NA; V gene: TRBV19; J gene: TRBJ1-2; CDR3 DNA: TGTGCCAGTAGTATTGGGGCGCAGGGCTGCACCTTC; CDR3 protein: CASSIGAQGCTF
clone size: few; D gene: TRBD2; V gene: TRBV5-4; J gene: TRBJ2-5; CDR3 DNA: TGTGCCAGCAGCCGTAAGGGACTAGCGGGAGGAGAGACCCAGTACTTC; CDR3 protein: CASSRKGLAGGETQYF
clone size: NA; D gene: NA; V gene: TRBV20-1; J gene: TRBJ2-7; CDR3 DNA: TGCAGTGCTACGCCCGGGAGTAGCTCCTACGAGCAGTACTTC; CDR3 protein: CSATPGSSSYEQYF
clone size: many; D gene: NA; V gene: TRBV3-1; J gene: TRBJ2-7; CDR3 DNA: TGTGCCAGCAGCCGCCGTTACGAGCAGTACTTC; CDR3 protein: CASSRRYEQYF
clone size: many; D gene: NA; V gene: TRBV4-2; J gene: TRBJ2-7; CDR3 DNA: TGTGCCAGCAGCCAAGAATGGGCCCTCCGCCACGAGCAGTACTTC; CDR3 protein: CASSQEWALRHEQYF
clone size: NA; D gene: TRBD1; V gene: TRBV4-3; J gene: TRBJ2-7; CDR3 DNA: TGCGCCAGCAGCCCGTTTCGGACAGGGTACGAGCAGTACTTC; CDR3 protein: CASSPFRTGYEQYF
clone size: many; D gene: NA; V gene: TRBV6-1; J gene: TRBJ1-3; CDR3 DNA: TGTGCCAGCAGTTCACAGGGAAACACCATATATTTT; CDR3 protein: CASSSQGNTIYF
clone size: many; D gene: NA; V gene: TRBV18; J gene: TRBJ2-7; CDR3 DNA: TGTGCCAGCTCACCCCCGGGACTCCCTAGCTACGAGCAGTACTTC; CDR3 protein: CASSPPGLPSYEQYF
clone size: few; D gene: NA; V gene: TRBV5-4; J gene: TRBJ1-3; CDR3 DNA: TGTGCCAGCAGCACCGATGCCGAAAACACCATATATTTT; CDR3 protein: CASSTDAENTIYF
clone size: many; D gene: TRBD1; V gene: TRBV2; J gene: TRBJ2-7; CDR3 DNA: TGTGCCAGCAGCTGGACAGGGTTCGAGCAGTACTTC; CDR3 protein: CASSWTGFEQYF
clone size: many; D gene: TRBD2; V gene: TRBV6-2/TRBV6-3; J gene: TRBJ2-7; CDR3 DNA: TGTGCCAGCAGTTACGTTGGCGGGAGCTCCTACGAGCAGTACTTC; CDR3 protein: CASSYVGGSSYEQYF